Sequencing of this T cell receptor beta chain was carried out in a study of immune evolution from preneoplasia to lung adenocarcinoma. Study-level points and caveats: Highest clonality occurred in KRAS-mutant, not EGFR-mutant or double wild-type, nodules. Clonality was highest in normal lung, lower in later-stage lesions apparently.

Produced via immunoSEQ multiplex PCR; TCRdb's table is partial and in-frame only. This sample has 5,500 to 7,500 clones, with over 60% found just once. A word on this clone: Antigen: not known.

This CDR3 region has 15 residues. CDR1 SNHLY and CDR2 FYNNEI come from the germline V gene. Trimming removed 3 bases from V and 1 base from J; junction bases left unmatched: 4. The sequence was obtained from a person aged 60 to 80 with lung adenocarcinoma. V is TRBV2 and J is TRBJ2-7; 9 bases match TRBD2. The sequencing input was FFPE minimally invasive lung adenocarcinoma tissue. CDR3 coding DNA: TGTGCCAGCAGTGAGGCTAGCGGGGTATCCTACGAGCAGTACTTC. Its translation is CASSEASGVSYEQYF.